What follows is one T cell receptor beta chain and its context. These data belong to a study of blood T cell repertoires in COVID-19. Across the whole study: In each case, the material was cDNA or gDNA derived from T cells, B-cell-depleted T cells, or PBMCs.

CDR1 MDHEN and CDR2 SYDVKM come from the germline V gene. The V and J ends lost 5 bases and 5 bases respectively, with 15 bases between them. The CDR3 is 14 amino acids. Authors' methods: For nucleated cells, counts were estimated from reference gene primer amplification. Method: immunoSEQ multiplex PCR; TCRdb's copy keeps in-frame clones and lacks some. Clone size and V and J calls were adopted from that table, with D and trimming inferred from the DNA. In the table there are tens of thousands of clones, approximately 85% of which are singletons. This receptor was identified in a woman aged 60 to 75 with active COVID-19. The V gene is TRBV28, the J gene TRBJ1-1; tentatively, D is TRBD1 (6 bases). The specimen sequenced was peripheral blood. The CDR3 region has the DNA TGTGCCAGCAGTCTAAGGGGGGGGGAAACTGAAGCTTTCTTT. This sequence encodes CASSLRGGETEAFF. Full variable domain (outside the CDR3, taken from reference TRBV28 and TRBJ1-1): DVKVTQSSRYLVKRTGEKVFLECVQDMDHENMFWYRQDPGLGLRLIYFSYDVKMKEKGDIPEGYSVSREKKERFSLILESASTNQTSMYLCASSLRGGETEAFFGQGTRLTVV.